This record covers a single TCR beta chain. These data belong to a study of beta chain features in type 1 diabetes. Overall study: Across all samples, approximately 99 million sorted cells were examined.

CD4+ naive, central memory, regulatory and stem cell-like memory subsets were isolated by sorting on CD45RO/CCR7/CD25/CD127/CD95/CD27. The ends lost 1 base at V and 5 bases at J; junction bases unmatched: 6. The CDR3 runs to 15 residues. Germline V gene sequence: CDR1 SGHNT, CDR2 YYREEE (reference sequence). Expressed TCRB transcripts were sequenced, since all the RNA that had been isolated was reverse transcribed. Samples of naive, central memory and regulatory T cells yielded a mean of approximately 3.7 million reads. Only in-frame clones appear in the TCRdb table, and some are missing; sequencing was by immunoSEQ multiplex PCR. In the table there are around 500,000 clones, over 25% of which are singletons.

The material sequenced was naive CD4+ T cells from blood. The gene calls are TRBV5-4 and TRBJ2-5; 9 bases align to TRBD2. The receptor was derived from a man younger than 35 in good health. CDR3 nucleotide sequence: TGTGCCAGCAGCTTGCCAGCGGGAGGAGGCGAGACCCAGTACTTC. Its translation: CASSLPAGGGETQYF.